This entry lists 27 T cell receptor beta chains sequenced from one sample in a study of blood T cell repertoires in COVID-19. Repertoires were generated with immunoSEQ multiplex PCR, while TCRdb's copy carries only in-frame clones and drops some. This table has 97,000 or so clones, approximately 92% appearing once. Sequenced: peripheral blood. The source of these receptors is a man younger than 35 with acute or convalescent COVID-19.

The chain is built from TRBV10-1 and TRBJ1-1; D is unresolved. Germline V CDR1 and CDR2: WNHNN, SYGVQD (reference sequence). The V end was cut by 2 bases, the J end by 3 bases, with 7 bases between. The CDR3 sequence is 13 residues long. CDR3 nucleotide sequence: TGCGCCAGCAGTGAGACGGTCGACACTGAAGCTTTCTTT. Translated, it gives CASSETVDTEAFF.

The chain links TRBV27 to TRBJ1-5; unclear D gene. With 0 bases removed from V and 6 bases from J, the gap between germline ends came to 6 bases. Germline values: CDR1 MNHEY, CDR2 SMNVEV (reference sequence). The CDR3 is made up of 13 amino acids. CDR3: CASSLSGSQPQHF. As DNA, the CDR3 is TGTGCCAGCAGTTTATCAGGGAGTCAGCCCCAGCATTTT.

The V and J genes are TRBV19 and TRBJ1-1; D is undetermined. Germline lookup yields CDR1 LNHDA and CDR2 SQIVND (reference sequence). This CDR3 has 13 residues. Trimming pared 6 bases from V and 0 bases from J, leaving 8 bases between. Here the CDR3 reads CASSGMMNTEAFF. CDR3 nucleotides: TGTGCCAGTAGCGGGATGATGAACACTGAAGCTTTCTTT.

The gene calls are TRBV6-5 and TRBJ2-7; 7 nucleotides agree with TRBD1. Germline CDR1 and CDR2: MNHEY and SVGAGI. J gave up 4 bases and V 6 bases, and 12 bases lay outside the gene matches. CDR3 length: 15 amino acids. As DNA, the CDR3 is TGTGCCAGCAGGGGAGATAGACAGGGATCGTACGAGCAGTACTTC. Protein: CASRGDRQGSYEQYF.

This sequence joins TRBV19 and TRBJ2-3, with 10 bases fitting TRBD2. Per germline, CDR1 LNHDA and CDR2 SQIVND (reference sequence). After removal of 6 bases from V and 0 bases from J, the junction contained 9 bases not matched to a gene. The CDR3 runs 17 residues. This chain's CDR3 is CASSTPRTSGSTDTQYF. CDR3 bases: TGTGCCAGTAGCACACCTCGGACTAGCGGTAGCACAGATACGCAGTATTTT.

The J gene is TRBJ2-1, the V gene TRBV4-1, with a tentative D call TRBD1 (5 bases). The V gene lost 3 bases and the J gene lost 8 bases, with 8 bases spanning the gap. The CDR3 has 12 amino acids. Looked up from germline, CDR1 is MGHRA and CDR2 is YSYEKL. Written as DNA, the CDR3 is TGCGCCAGCAGCCACCTCAGGGATGAGCAGTTCTTC. Amino acid sequence: CASSHLRDEQFF.

The chain recombines TRBV27 with TRBJ1-1; TRBD1 matches 8 bases. V lost 3 bases and J lost 5; bases outside the gene matches: 5. The CDR3 spans 14 residues. Germline CDR1 is MNHEY and CDR2 is SMNVEV (reference sequence). CDR3 in DNA: TGTGCCAGCAGTTTCGTGGGGACAGGAACTGAAGCTTTCTTT. Protein sequence: CASSFVGTGTEAFF.

The chain links TRBV18 to TRBJ2-5; 7 bases match TRBD2. V gave up 3 bases and J gave up 1 base; unmatched junction bases: 8. Germline CDR1 and CDR2: KGHSH and LQKENI. The CDR3 is 16 amino acids. The CDR3 reads CASSPATGGLQETQYF. CDR3 nucleotide sequence: TGTGCCAGCTCACCGGCCACGGGGGGTCTCCAAGAGACCCAGTACTTC.

This clone appeared once. V usage is TRBV30 and J usage is TRBJ1-4; D perhaps matches TRBD1 (6 bases). The germline CDR1 and CDR2 sequences are GTSNPN and SVGIG (reference sequence). V was shortened by 4 bases and J by 0 bases, with 9 bases between the two germline ends. This CDR3 spans 14 amino acids. The CDR3 bases are TGTGCCTGGAACAGGGAAGCAACTAATGAAAAACTGTTTTTT. The encoded protein is CAWNREATNEKLFF.

This chain connects TRBV3-1 (or the pseudogene TRBV3-2) to TRBJ2-7; D is ambiguous. Germline V gives CDR1 LGHDT, CDR2 YNNKEL (reference sequence). V lost 4 bases to trimming and J lost 0 bases, with 4 bases between them. This CDR3 has 12 amino acids. The CDR3 bases are TGTGCCAGCAGCCCCAGCTCCTACGAGCAGTACTTC. It codes for CASSPSSYEQYF.

V and J are TRBV21-1 and TRBJ2-5; TRBD1 reflects the table's D call only, with no check against the DNA. TRBV21-1 is a known pseudogene. This CDR3 contains 15 residues. CDR3 protein: CASSKSDRSPATQYF. In DNA form, the CDR3 reads TGTGCCAGCAGCAAAAGTGACAGGTCCCCAGCGACCCAGTACTTC.

This chain connects TRBV5-1 to TRBJ1-2; 7 bases map to TRBD1. Losses at the gene ends were 3 bases for V and 4 bases for J; bases not matched to a gene: 9. Germline V gene data show CDR1 as SGHRS and CDR2 as YFSETQ. The length of the CDR3 is 15 residues. The CDR3: CASSSEGAWVYGYTF. CDR3 in DNA: TGCGCCAGCAGCTCCGAGGGGGCTTGGGTCTATGGCTACACCTTC.

The chain combines TRBV5-6 with TRBJ1-2, with 7 bases fitting TRBD1. Germline trimming cut 1 base from V and 6 bases from J; bases unmatched to any gene: 12. This CDR3 is 16 amino acids long. Germline CDR1 is SGHDT and CDR2 is YYEEEE. In DNA, the CDR3 is TGTGCCAGCAGCTTGAGACTCACAGGGGTCTTTAATGGCTACACCTTC. This encodes CASSLRLTGVFNGYTF.

This rearrangement joins TRBV19 to TRBJ2-1; TRBD2 agrees at 7 bases. Germline trimming cut 7 bases from V and 0 bases from J; bases unmatched to any gene: 6. The CDR3 is 15 amino acids. From germline, CDR1 is LNHDA and CDR2 SQIVND (reference sequence). The CDR3 DNA sequence: TGTGCCAGTACCCCTTTAGCGGGCTCCTACAATGAGCAGTTCTTC. This encodes CASTPLAGSYNEQFF.

The genes are TRBV5-6 and TRBJ2-1, with D possibly matching TRBD1 (7 bases). Trimming removed 2 bases from V and 7 bases from J, with 16 bases in between. The germline CDR1 and CDR2 sequences are SGHDT and YYEEEE. The CDR3 consists of 15 residues. CDR3 nucleotides: TGTGCCAGCAGCTTTGGAGGGGGCGAGGGGAATGAGCAGTTCTTC. Its translation is CASSFGGGEGNEQFF. The full variable domain, completed using reference TRBV5-6 and TRBJ2-1, is DAGVTQSPTHLIKTRGQQVTLRCSPKSGHDTVSWYQQALGQGPQFIFQYYEEEERQRGNFPDRFSGHQFPNYSSELNVNALLLGDSALYLCASSFGGGEGNEQFFGPGTRLTVL.

V usage is TRBV28 and J usage is TRBJ1-6; D is possibly TRBD1 (6 bases). Trimming removed 2 bases at V and 8 bases at J, with 10 bases between. Germline CDR1 is MDHEN and CDR2 is SYDVKM. The CDR3 contains 14 residues. The CDR3 loop reads CASSLQGLYSPLHF. The CDR3 nucleotides are TGTGCCAGCAGTTTACAGGGGTTGTATTCACCCCTCCACTTT.

The chain recombines TRBV7-8 with TRBJ2-7; TRBD1 agrees at 10 bases. The V segment lost 5 bases and the J segment 0 bases; nucleotides outside the gene matches: 10. The germline gives CDR1 SGHVS, CDR2 FQNEAQ. The CDR3 has 17 residues. The chain's CDR3 is CASSQPLGQGNSYEQYF. CDR3 bases: TGTGCCAGCAGCCAACCCTTGGGACAGGGGAACTCCTACGAGCAGTACTTC.

The V and J genes are TRBV14 and TRBJ2-7; 9 nucleotides line up with TRBD1. V was clipped by 4 bases and J by 2 bases; unmatched bases: 9. CDR1 is SGHDN, CDR2 FVKESK, per germline. The CDR3 sequence is 16 residues long. The CDR3 bases are TGTGCCAGCAGCCGAACCCCAGGACAGGGGCCCTACGAGCAGTACTTC. Translating it yields CASSRTPGQGPYEQYF.

This chain joins TRBV5-4 and TRBJ1-1; 7 positions agree with TRBD1. J gave up 5 bases and V 4 bases, and 5 bases lay outside the gene matches. Germline CDR1 SGHNT, CDR2 YYREEE (reference sequence). The CDR3 covers 13 residues. The CDR3 loop is CASSVTGWTEAFF. Written as DNA, the CDR3 is TGTGCCAGCAGCGTGACAGGGTGGACTGAAGCTTTCTTT.

The chain recombines TRBV14 with TRBJ2-6; TRBD2 is a possible D gene (5 bases). Trimming shortened V by 1 base and J by 4 bases, and 17 bases separated the two germline ends. Germline CDR1 is SGHDN and CDR2 is FVKESK. This CDR3 is built from 18 residues. Here the CDR3 DNA reads TGTGCCAGCAGCCAAGCACTGGTACTAGGGTCCGGGGCCAACGTCCTGACTTTC. Translation: CASSQALVLGSGANVLTF.

The chain combines TRBV2 with TRBJ2-7; 8 nucleotides match TRBD1. This CDR3 has 15 amino acids. J was trimmed by 4 bases and V by 6 bases; bases with no gene match: 11. Germline V gene lookup returns CDR1 SNHLY and CDR2 FYNNEI. CDR3 protein: CASRTGQGARYEQYF. The DNA of the CDR3 is TGTGCCAGCAGGACGGGGCAGGGGGCGAGATACGAGCAGTACTTC.

The chain links TRBV9 to TRBJ2-2; 7 bases line up with TRBD1. Germline CDR1 reads SGDLS; CDR2 reads YYNGEE. The CDR3 consists of 15 residues. Germline trimming cut 3 bases from V and 0 bases from J; bases unmatched to any gene: 2. CDR3 protein: CASSDRGANTGELFF. The CDR3 DNA is TGTGCCAGCAGCGACAGGGGTGCGAACACCGGGGAGCTGTTTTTT.

A few counts support this clone. This rearrangement joins TRBV5-1 to TRBJ2-5; 8 bases agree with TRBD1. V shed 3 bases, J shed 5 bases, and the junction held 3 bases outside the gene matches. Germline-derived CDR1 and CDR2 are SGHRS and YFSETQ. The length of the CDR3 is 13 residues. For the CDR3, the DNA is TGCGCCAGCAGCTCCCAGGGGGCCGAGACCCAGTACTTC. Amino acids: CASSSQGAETQYF.

This chain links TRBV4-1 with TRBJ2-4; 8 nucleotides align to TRBD2. The CDR3 sequence is 15 residues long. V gave up 2 bases and J gave up 8 bases; unmatched junction bases: 8. Germline CDR1 is MGHRA and CDR2 is YSYEKL. CDR3 in amino acids: CASSQFIAGFHIQYF. CDR3 in DNA: TGCGCCAGCAGCCAATTTATAGCGGGATTCCACATTCAGTACTTC.

The chain carries TRBV18 and TRBJ2-3; weak D call: TRBD2 (6 bases). This CDR3 has 17 amino acids. The germline V and J ends were trimmed by 6 bases and 5 bases, with 24 bases remaining between them. CDR1 is KGHSH, CDR2 LQKENI, per germline. The CDR3 loop is CASSHGISGTDLDTQYF. The CDR3 nucleotides are TGTGCCAGCTCCCATGGTATTTCCGGGACTGACCTAGATACGCAGTATTTT.

The rearrangement joins TRBV19 to TRBJ1-5; possibly TRBD1 for D (6 bases). From germline, CDR1 is LNHDA and CDR2 SQIVND (reference sequence). Trimming pared 10 bases from V and 6 bases from J, leaving 13 bases between. The CDR3 sequence is 12 residues long. CDR3 sequence reads: CATDRQGQPQHF. DNA of the CDR3: TGTGCCACGGACAGACAAGGTCAGCCCCAGCATTTT.

The chain links TRBV7-2 to TRBJ1-5; D gene unclear. The CDR3 is 14 amino acids. Germline CDR1 reads SGHTA; CDR2 reads FQGNSA. The V end lost 1 base, the J end lost 7 bases, and 11 bases lay between the germline ends. CDR3 DNA sequence: TGTGCCAGCAGCTTAGTGTCGGGTGACCAGCCCCAGCATTTT. This codes for CASSLVSGDQPQHF.